The T cell receptor beta chain described here comes from a study of a mutant IDH1 vaccine in newly diagnosed glioma. Study as a whole: It was radiotherapy, temozolomide, or both that patients received previously, with most receiving both.

This clone was counted a single time. Antigen: not known. Repertoires were generated with immunoSEQ multiplex PCR, while TCRdb's copy carries only in-frame clones and drops some. The data hold about 42,000 clones, with roughly four fifths observed a single time. The CDR3 runs to 13 residues. Trimming removed 2 bases at V and 4 bases at J, with 9 bases between. Germline V lookup: CDR1 SGDLS, CDR2 YYNGEE. Time point given: week 35, safety follow-up. Each vaccine dose was 300 ug of mutant IDH1 20-mer peptide, with topical imiquimod. In every donor, the tumor was a new WHO grade 3 or 4 IDH1-mutant, ATRX-lost astrocytoma.

This rearrangement joins TRBV9 to TRBJ1-2; D is perhaps TRBD1 (5 bases). The sequences come from PBMCs, collected from a glioma patient whose treatment included an IDH1 peptide vaccine. This TCR came from a woman aged 45-59 years with glioma. CDR3 nucleotides: TGTGCCAGCAGCGTCGGGGGACCCTATGGCTACACCTTC. Translating gives CASSVGGPYGYTF.